The clone carrying this TCR beta chain was counted only a few times. Its antigen is still unknown. The CDR3 is 15 amino acids. From germline, CDR1 is MNHEY and CDR2 SMNVEV (reference sequence). Trimming left V 5 bases short and J 4 bases short, with 15 bases between. The data are from a study of blood T cells in healthy people across ages. A second PCR of 7 to 11 cycles used a sample-barcoded 5' primer and a J-beta primer mix. From each sample, at least 3 million paired-end reads containing CDR3 were obtained. Via MiXCR, TCRdb re-called the 5' RACE reads, giving one row per CDR3 protein. Of roughly 800,000 distinct CDR3 sequences in the sample, 58% are singletons; the top ten hold 20% to 25%. Whole-study results and caveats: Donors of long life had a larger count of naive CD4+ cells and greater diversity than aged donors. Researchers deemed the diversity estimates from one million T cells underestimates. Bulk PBMC profiling left naive and antigen-experienced comparisons inconclusive.

The source is a man in his thirties or forties in good health. The rearrangement links TRBV27 to TRBJ2-1; D tentatively fits TRBD1 or TRBD2 (7 bases each). Input material: blood. This chain's CDR3 is CASSPRQGLYNEQFF. The CDR3 DNA is TGTGCCAGCAGTCCCCGACAGGGACTATACAATGAGCAGTTCTTC.